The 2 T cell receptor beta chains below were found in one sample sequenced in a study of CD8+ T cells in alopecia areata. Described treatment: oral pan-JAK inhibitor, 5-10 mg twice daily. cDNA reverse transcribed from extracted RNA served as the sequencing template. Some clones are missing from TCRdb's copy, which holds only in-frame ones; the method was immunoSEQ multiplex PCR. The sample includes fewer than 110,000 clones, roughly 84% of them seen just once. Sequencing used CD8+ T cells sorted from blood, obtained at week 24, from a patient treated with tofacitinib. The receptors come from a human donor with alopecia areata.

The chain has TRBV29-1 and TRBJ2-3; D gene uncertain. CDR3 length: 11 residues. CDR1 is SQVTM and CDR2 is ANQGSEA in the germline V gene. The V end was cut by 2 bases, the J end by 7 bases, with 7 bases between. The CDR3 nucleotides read TGCAGCGTTGAATACCAGAATACGCAGTATTTT. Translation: CSVEYQNTQYF.

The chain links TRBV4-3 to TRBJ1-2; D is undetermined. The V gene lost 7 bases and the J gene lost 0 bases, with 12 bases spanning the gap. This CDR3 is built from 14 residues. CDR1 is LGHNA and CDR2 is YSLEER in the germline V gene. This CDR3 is CASTLSQSNYGYTF. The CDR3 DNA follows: TGCGCCAGCACCCTATCGCAGTCTAACTATGGCTACACCTTC.